These T cell receptor beta chains were read from a single sample in a study of T cell repertoires in cytomegalovirus infection. TCRdb reanalysed the reads using MiXCR and keeps one entry per CDR3 protein. The table lists about 700,000 distinct CDR3 sequences, 33% of them singletons. These receptors' targets are unknown. The sample consisted of cultured PBMCs, taken from culture after CMV antigen stimulation. The receptors stem from a human donor in good health (CMV status not recorded). Some clones in this sample may be carry-over from other donors' samples. Both conserved end residues are part of each CDR3. The D gene is left open where the match is weak. Part of the rows lack a size; the others show once, few, many or a class for expanded clones.

J gene | D gene | clone size | V gene | CDR3 protein | CDR3 DNA
TRBJ2-7 | TRBD1 | few | TRBV18 | CASSGIGTGSSYEQYF | TGTGCCAGCTCAGGCATAGGGACAGGGAGCTCCTACGAGCAGTACTTC
TRBJ1-1 | NA | many | TRBV7-9 | CASSSNRALGRLEGVTTEAFF | TGTGCCAGCAGCTCCAACCGGGCCTTAGGAAGATTGGAGGGTGTGACCACTGAAGCTTTCTTT
TRBJ2-1 | TRBD1 | NA | TRBV7-6 | CASSLVRGRGIFYEQFF | TGTGCCAGCAGCTTAGTTAGGGGGCGCGGAATTTTCTATGAGCAGTTCTTC
TRBJ2-5 | TRBD1 | many | TRBV7-2 | CASSPRGQGNTQYF | TGTGCCAGCAGCCCCCGGGGACAGGGGAACACCCAGTACTTC
TRBJ2-7 | TRBD2 | NA | TRBV7-9 | CASSLGSSPLAGVYEQYF | TGTGCCAGCAGCTTAGGATCCTCGCCGCTAGCGGGAGTGTACGAGCAGTACTTC
TRBJ1-1 | NA | few | TRBV27 | CASSLSRGVEAFF | TGTGCCAGCAGTTTATCACGGGGGGTTGAAGCTTTCTTT
TRBJ2-7 | TRBD1 | few | TRBV6-6 | CATSGADRAPYEQYF | TGTGCCACCAGTGGGGCCGACAGGGCCCCCTACGAGCAGTACTTC
TRBJ1-4 | NA | many | TRBV7-2 | CASSLMAATTNEKLFF | TGTGCCAGCAGCTTGATGGCCGCGACAACTAATGAAAAACTGTTTTTT
TRBJ2-5 | TRBD1 | few | TRBV7-9 | CASSSSTGGETQYF | TGTGCCAGCAGCTCCAGCACAGGGGGGGAGACCCAGTACTTC
TRBJ2-3 | NA | NA | TRBV11-2 | CASSLLNREMSTDTQYF | TGTGCCAGCAGCTTATTAAACCGGGAGATGAGCACAGATACGCAGTATTTT
TRBJ2-1 | NA | NA | TRBV7-6 | CASSQAFRSYNEQFF | TGTGCCAGCAGCCAGGCGTTTCGGTCCTACAATGAGCAGTTCTTC
TRBJ2-1 | NA | few | TRBV11-3 | CASSQGGSSAWAGEQFF | TGTGCCAGCAGCCAAGGAGGCTCTAGCGCTTGGGCGGGTGAGCAGTTCTTC
TRBJ2-7 | TRBD1 | few | TRBV10-3 | CATAGTGRGEQYF | TGTGCCACGGCCGGGACAGGGAGAGGCGAGCAGTACTTC
TRBJ2-7 | NA | few | TRBV7-4 | CASSTDRTYEQYF | TGTGCCAGCAGCACCGACAGAACCTACGAGCAGTACTTC
TRBJ1-5 | NA | NA | TRBV10-3 | CAISEFGQITGQPQHF | TGTGCCATCAGTGAGTTTGGCCAAATCACGGGTCAGCCCCAGCATTTT
TRBJ2-1 | NA | once | TRBV4-1 | CASSQGRIEGFRYNEQFF | TGCGCCAGCAGCCAAGGGAGAATTGAAGGGTTTCGTTACAATGAGCAGTTCTTC
TRBJ1-6 | NA | NA | TRBV4-1 | CASSQSGSSYNSPLHF | TGTGCCAGCAGCCAGAGTGGGAGCTCCTATAATTCACCCCTCCACTTT
TRBJ1-5 | NA | NA | TRBV7-8 | CASSLARDYSNQPQHF | TGTGCCAGCAGCTTAGCAAGGGATTATAGCAATCAGCCCCAGCATTTT
TRBJ1-1 | TRBD1 | NA | TRBV2 | CASSRGQIDTEAFF | TGTGCCAGCAGCCGGGGACAGATCGACACTGAAGCTTTCTTT
TRBJ2-1 | NA | NA | TRBV7-8 | CASLKMGKGEQFF | TGTGCCAGCTTAAAAATGGGGAAGGGTGAGCAGTTCTTC
TRBJ1-4 | NA | NA | TRBV7-2 | CASSLGVRRTNEKLFF | TGTGCCAGCAGCTTAGGGGTGCGGAGAACTAATGAAAAACTGTTTTTT
TRBJ2-2 | TRBD2 | few | TRBV20-1 | CSARDPTSGVTGELFF | TGCAGTGCTAGAGATCCGACTAGCGGGGTCACCGGGGAGCTGTTTTTT
TRBJ1-5 | NA | many | TRBV7-2 | CASSSARGNQPQHF | TGTGCCAGCAGCTCGGCGAGGGGGAATCAGCCCCAGCATTTT
TRBJ2-5 | TRBD2 | NA | TRBV7-2 | CASSLNGRARETQYF | TGTGCCAGCAGCTTAAACGGGAGGGCCCGGGAGACCCAGTACTTC
TRBJ2-7 | TRBD2 | few | TRBV7-9 | CASSPTPGAGSYEQYF | TGTGCCAGCAGCCCCACGCCAGGAGCGGGATCCTACGAGCAGTACTTC
TRBJ2-1 | NA | few | TRBV10-2 | CASSDPLGGSANEQFF | TGCGCCAGCAGTGACCCCCTTGGGGGGTCCGCGAATGAGCAGTTCTTC